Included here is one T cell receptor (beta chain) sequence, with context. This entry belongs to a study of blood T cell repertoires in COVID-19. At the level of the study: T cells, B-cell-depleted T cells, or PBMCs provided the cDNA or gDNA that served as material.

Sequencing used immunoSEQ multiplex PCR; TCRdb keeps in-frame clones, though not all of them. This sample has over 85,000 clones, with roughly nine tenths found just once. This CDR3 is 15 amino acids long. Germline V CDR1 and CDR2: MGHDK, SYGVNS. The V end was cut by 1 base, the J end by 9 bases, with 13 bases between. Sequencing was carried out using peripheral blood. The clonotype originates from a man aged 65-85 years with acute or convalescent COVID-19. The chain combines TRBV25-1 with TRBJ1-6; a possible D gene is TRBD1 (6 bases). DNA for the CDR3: TGTGCCAGCAGTGAATCCCCAGGGGCCGGTTCACCCCTCCACTTT. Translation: CASSESPGAGSPLHF.